These 15 T cell receptor beta chains were all obtained from the same sample, sequenced in a study of cytomegalovirus exposure and HLA in healthy donors (dated by TCRdb to about 2017). The library was produced with the immunoSEQ multiplex PCR assay. For the multiplex PCR, a mixture combining 60 forward primers for TCR Vbeta segments and 13 reverse primers for TCR Jbeta segments was used. Here the immuneACCESS table is served through TCRdb, limited to in-frame sequences with V and J called. Missing clones are a known gap in these copies; in checked studies unresolved V genes cover under half, and the rest lacks a known reason. The sample includes roughly 90,000 clones, with nearly 80% observed a single time. Clones ranked in the top ten supply under 5.5% of the sample. Sequenced: PBMCs. The source is a woman between 40 and 55 years old in good health and CMV-seropositive.

The V and J genes are TRBV5-1 and TRBJ2-7, with TRBD1 matching 8 bases. Looked up from germline, CDR1 is SGHRS and CDR2 is YFSETQ. Trimming took 5 bases from V and 4 from J; bases not matched to a gene: 11. The length of the CDR3 is 15 residues. The CDR3 DNA is TGCGCCAGCAGGTCGAGGCAGGGGGCTGTTTACGAGCAGTACTTC. It yields the protein CASRSRQGAVYEQYF.

CDR3 sequence: CASSLQDRATEETQYF. In nucleotides, the CDR3 is TGTGCCAGCAGCTTACAGGACAGGGCGACGGAAGAGACCCAGTACTTC. The rearrangement links TRBV11-3 to TRBJ2-5; TRBD1 aligns across 8 bases. V dropped 2 bases and J dropped 3; count of bases not matched to a gene: 8. Germline V gives CDR1 SGHNT, CDR2 YENEEA. The CDR3 totals 16 residues.

The J gene is TRBJ2-5, the V gene TRBV2, with 10 positions matching TRBD2. This CDR3 comprises 15 residues. The germline CDR1 and CDR2 sequences are SNHLY and FYNNEI. J lost 4 bases, V lost 11 bases, and 13 bases had no gene match. DNA of the CDR3: TGTGCCCGATCTCTAGCGGGAGATTTCTCAGAGACCCAGTACTTC. Amino acids: CARSLAGDFSETQYF.

In its sample, this clone was seen once. The chain combines TRBV27 with TRBJ1-4, with 9 bases matching TRBD1. This CDR3 has 16 amino acids. The J segment lost 8 bases and the V segment lost 3 bases, leaving 10 bases of the junction unmatched. The germline CDR1 and CDR2 sequences are MNHEY and SMNVEV (reference sequence). The CDR3 is CASSFSGTGFLEKLFF. DNA for the CDR3: TGTGCCAGCAGTTTTTCCGGGACAGGGTTTCTCGAAAAACTGTTTTTT. The variable domain in full, with the rest retrieved from reference TRBV27 and TRBJ1-4, is EAQVTQNPRYLITVTGKKLTVTCSQNMNHEYMSWYRQDPGLGLRQIYYSMNVEVTDKGDVPEGYKVSRKEKRNFPLILESPSPNQTSLYFCASSFSGTGFLEKLFFGSGTQLSVL.

The chain joins TRBV10-3 to TRBJ2-7; 8 bases fit TRBD1. Looked up from germline, CDR1 is ENHRY and CDR2 is SYGVKD. The CDR3 is 17 residues long. The J segment lost 3 bases and the V segment lost 0 bases, leaving 10 bases of the junction unmatched. The CDR3 nucleotides read TGTGCCATCAGTGAGTCGAATTTGGACAGGGAAAACTACGAGCAGTACTTC. Its translation is CAISESNLDRENYEQYF.

The chain couples TRBV19 to TRBJ2-1; TRBD2 aligns across 8 bases. The germline gives CDR1 LNHDA, CDR2 SQIVND (reference sequence). The V segment lost 3 bases and the J segment 4 bases; nucleotides outside the gene matches: 2. The CDR3 is 14 amino acids. CDR3 residues: CASSITSGYNEQFF. The DNA for the CDR3 is TGTGCCAGTAGTATCACTAGCGGTTACAATGAGCAGTTCTTC.

This chain uses TRBV7-2 with TRBJ2-5; TRBD1 matches 9 bases. Germline-derived CDR1 and CDR2 are SGHTA and FQGNSA. The CDR3 runs 16 residues. V lost 5 bases, J lost 5 bases, and 12 bases stayed unmatched. CDR3 loop: CASSRDRTGAKETQYF. The CDR3 DNA reads as TGTGCCAGCAGCAGAGACCGGACAGGGGCTAAGGAGACCCAGTACTTC.

The rearrangement joins TRBV7-3 to TRBJ1-6, with D maybe TRBD1 (6 bases). The CDR3 has 12 amino acids. Germline values: CDR1 SGHTA, CDR2 FQGTGA. The ends were cut back, 5 bases at V and 13 bases at J, with 12 bases in the middle. This chain's CDR3 is CASSAGVGPLHF. The DNA of the CDR3 is TGTGCCAGCAGCGCAGGGGTAGGTCCCCTCCACTTT.

The chain employs TRBV19 and TRBJ2-2, with 12 bases identical to TRBD2. Germline V gene data show CDR1 as LNHDA and CDR2 as SQIVND (reference sequence). The CDR3 is 15 residues long. V lost 4 bases, J lost 5 bases, and 2 bases stayed unmatched. Here the CDR3 DNA reads TGTGCCAGTAGTAGACTAGCGGGAGTAACCGGGGAGCTGTTTTTT. The encoded protein is CASSRLAGVTGELFF.

The V gene is TRBV2, the J gene TRBJ1-5; TRBD1 matches 9 bases. J was trimmed by 4 bases and V by 2 bases; bases with no gene match: 3. This CDR3 spans 15 amino acids. Germline assignment: CDR1 SNHLY and CDR2 FYNNEI. For the CDR3, the DNA is TGTGCCAGCAGTGAACTGGGGACAGGGAATCAGCCCCAGCATTTT. Translated, it gives CASSELGTGNQPQHF.

V and J are TRBV11-3 and TRBJ2-7, with D perhaps matching TRBD1 (6 bases). The germline CDR1 and CDR2 sequences are SGHNT and YENEEA. V gave up 1 base and J gave up 7 bases, with 11 bases separating them. This CDR3 is 13 amino acids long. The CDR3 coding sequence is TGTGCCAGCAGCTTAGTACAGGGAAGGGAGCAGTACTTC. Encoded protein: CASSLVQGREQYF.

This clone was picked up a small number of times. The chain combines TRBV28 with TRBJ2-7, with 9 bases matching TRBD1. The CDR3 consists of 13 residues. J gave up 6 bases and V 7 bases, and 7 bases lay outside the gene matches. Looked up from germline, CDR1 is MDHEN and CDR2 is SYDVKM. DNA for the CDR3: TGTGCCAGCACACGGACAGGGGCGAGCGAGCAGTACTTC. Translating gives CASTRTGASEQYF.

This sequence joins TRBV7-2 and TRBJ2-1; tentative D call: TRBD2 (6 bases). Germline CDR1 reads SGHTA; CDR2 reads FQGNSA. There are 16 residues in the CDR3. V shed 1 base and J shed 7 bases, with 17 bases lying between them. This CDR3 reads CASSLVVGGPTNEQFF. Here the CDR3 DNA reads TGTGCCAGCAGCTTAGTGGTGGGAGGACCCACTAATGAGCAGTTCTTC. Using reference TRBV7-2 and TRBJ2-1 for the parts outside the CDR3, the full variable domain is GAGVSQSPSNKVTEKGKDVELRCDPISGHTALYWYRQSLGQGLEFLIYFQGNSAPDKSGLPSDRFSAERTGGSVSTLTIQRTQQEDSAVYLCASSLVVGGPTNEQFFGPGTRLTVL.

The J gene is TRBJ1-1, the V gene TRBV6-4, with D uncertain. V was cut by 0 bases and J by 4 bases, with 15 bases left in between. CDR3 length: 16 residues. Per germline, CDR1 MRHNA and CDR2 SNTAGT. DNA for the CDR3: TGTGCCAGCAGTGACTCCCCCGGGTCGAGGGCCACTGAAGCTTTCTTT. It yields the protein CASSDSPGSRATEAFF.

This clone was observed a few times. The chain recombines TRBV7-8 with TRBJ2-7, with 9 bases matching TRBD2. The ends lost 1 base at V and 4 bases at J; junction bases unmatched: 2. Germline loops: CDR1 SGHVS, CDR2 FQNEAQ. This CDR3 has 14 amino acids. The CDR3 loop reads CASSLGLAGYEQYF. In DNA, the CDR3 is TGTGCCAGCAGCTTAGGCCTAGCGGGGTACGAGCAGTACTTC.